A selection of T cell receptor beta chains follows, all from one sample in a study of shared clonotypes between healthy human individuals. Assay: immunoSEQ multiplex PCR; the TCRdb copy retains only in-frame clones and omits some. This repertoire shows about 2,200,000 clones, roughly 91% found once; its top ten account for more than 1.5%. Sequencing used naive CD8+ T cells from PBMCs. The receptors shown here come from a man between 18 and 29 years old in good health. Some clones in this sample may be carry-over from other donors' samples. Both conserved end residues are part of each CDR3. The D gene is left open where the match is weak.

d_call: NA
v_call: TRBV7-9
j_call: TRBJ2-1
cdr3_nt: TGTGCCAGCAGCTCCGAGGGGGACTACAATGAGCAGTTCTTC
cdr3_aa: CASSSEGDYNEQFF

d_call: NA
v_call: TRBV7-4
j_call: TRBJ1-5
cdr3_nt: TGTGCCAGCAGCTTAGAGGAGGTGGAACACAGCAATCAGCCCCAGCATTTT
cdr3_aa: CASSLEEVEHSNQPQHF

d_call: NA
v_call: TRBV27
j_call: TRBJ2-3
cdr3_nt: TGTGCCAGCACAACCTGGGGCGAGGCAGATACGCAGTATTTT
cdr3_aa: CASTTWGEADTQYF

d_call: NA
v_call: TRBV30
j_call: TRBJ1-1
cdr3_nt: TGTGCCTGGAGTGTAGGGCGCCGTGAAGCTTTCTTT
cdr3_aa: CAWSVGRREAFF

d_call: NA
v_call: TRBV6-4
j_call: TRBJ2-1
cdr3_nt: TGTGCCAGCAGTGAACGGATGGGCTCCTACAATGAGCAGTTCTTC
cdr3_aa: CASSERMGSYNEQFF

d_call: NA
v_call: TRBV27
j_call: TRBJ1-1
cdr3_nt: TGTGCCAGCAGTTTTGGGGGATCGGGCACTGAAGCTTTCTTT
cdr3_aa: CASSFGGSGTEAFF

d_call: NA
v_call: TRBV7-2
j_call: TRBJ1-3
cdr3_nt: TGTGCCAGCAGCTTCGCCTCTGGAAACACCATATATTTT
cdr3_aa: CASSFASGNTIYF

d_call: NA
v_call: TRBV18
j_call: TRBJ2-3
cdr3_nt: TGTGCCAGCTCACCACGGGAAAGAACTACAGATACGCAGTATTTT
cdr3_aa: CASSPRERTTDTQYF

d_call: TRBD2
v_call: TRBV4-1
j_call: TRBJ2-1
cdr3_nt: TGCGCCGCGGGGGGGGGTTACAATGAGCAGTTCTTC
cdr3_aa: CAAGGGYNEQFF

d_call: NA
v_call: TRBV7-8
j_call: TRBJ2-7
cdr3_nt: TGTGCCAGCAGCTCCGGGGCCGGGGAGCAGTACTTC
cdr3_aa: CASSSGAGEQYF

d_call: TRBD2
v_call: TRBV7-9
j_call: TRBJ2-5
cdr3_nt: TGTGCCAGCAGCCCCCGGACTAGCCGAAAAGAGACCCAGTACTTC
cdr3_aa: CASSPRTSRKETQYF

d_call: NA
v_call: TRBV6-5
j_call: TRBJ1-1
cdr3_nt: TGTGCCAGCAGACCCGCCGATTTAGGGACTGAAGCTTTCTTT
cdr3_aa: CASRPADLGTEAFF

d_call: NA
v_call: TRBV15
j_call: TRBJ1-2
cdr3_nt: TGTGCCACCAGCCCCCTCCACTTGGTCTCGGAGGTAGCTAACTATGGCTACACCTTC
cdr3_aa: CATSPLHLVSEVANYGYTF

d_call: NA
v_call: TRBV6-5
j_call: TRBJ2-7
cdr3_nt: TGTGCCAGCAGTTACGGTCCCCCGGCCTCCTACGAGCAGTACTTC
cdr3_aa: CASSYGPPASYEQYF

d_call: TRBD2
v_call: TRBV28
j_call: TRBJ2-7
cdr3_nt: TGTGCCAGCAGTTTACCGCTAGCGGGAGGGACGTACGAGCAGTACTTC
cdr3_aa: CASSLPLAGGTYEQYF

d_call: NA
v_call: TRBV19
j_call: TRBJ1-1
cdr3_nt: TGTGCCAGTAGTATCGGCAGGACTTTGAACACTGAAGCTTTCTTT
cdr3_aa: CASSIGRTLNTEAFF